In its sample, the clone carrying this TCR beta chain was seen a few times. Healthy Caucasian individuals from Russia aged about 6 to 90 were enrolled as donors. Investigators took about 9.2 milliliters of peripheral blood from every donor. These data belong to a study of blood T cells in healthy people across ages. CDR1 and CDR2 (germline): MDHEN, SYDVKM. The V end was cut by 6 bases, the J end by 4 bases, with 16 bases between. The CDR3 loop spans 14 amino acids. The authors ran a second PCR of about 7 to 11 cycles using a sample-barcoded 5' primer and a J-beta primer mix. Every sample returned 2.5 million or more CDR3-containing paired-end reads. TCRdb recomputed calls from the 5' RACE reads with MiXCR, one row per CDR3 protein. Counted here are nearly 1 million distinct CDR3 sequences, just over 50% occurring once; the ten biggest clones make up about a fifth.

This sequence joins TRBV28 and TRBJ2-7, with a weak D call TRBD2 (6 bases). The source material was blood. This TCR was recovered from a woman aged 55-69 years in good health. This CDR3 reads CASRDETRRYEQYF. The CDR3 DNA reads TGTGCCAGCAGAGACGAGACTAGAAGGTACGAGCAGTACTTC.